This is a list of T cell receptor beta chains from one sample in a study of T cell responses to AZD1222 COVID-19 vaccine. The method was immunoSEQ multiplex PCR; TCRdb's version includes in-frame clones alone and lacks a portion of them. The sample comprises 140,000 to 150,000 clones, around 91% of which are singletons, and roughly 1.7% rests with the top ten. Source: peripheral blood, taken on day 0 of AZD1222 vaccination. Every receptor here comes from an adult in good health. Each CDR3 is given with its conserved first and last residue. The D gene is left open where the match is weak.

V gene,D gene,J gene,CDR3 DNA,CDR3 protein
TRBV19,-,TRBJ2-5,TGTGCCAGTACCGATACAAACCTAGAGACCCAGTACTTC,CASTDTNLETQYF
TRBV5-1,TRBD1,TRBJ1-1,TGCGCCAGCAGCTCGTCCGGGACAGGGGTTGGGACTGAAGCTTTCTTT,CASSSSGTGVGTEAFF
TRBV28,-,TRBJ1-3,TGTGCGACCGTTCCCCTTCCTCGAAACACCATATATTTT,CATVPLPRNTIYF
TRBV15,-,TRBJ2-1,TGTGCCACCAGCAGCAGCAGTGGTAGGGGGATAGGGCAGTTCTTC,CATSSSSGRGIGQFF
TRBV29-1,TRBD2,TRBJ2-1,TGCAGCGTTGAACGACTAGCGGGGCCCGCCGGCAATGAGCAGTTCTTC,CSVERLAGPAGNEQFF
TRBV14,TRBD1,TRBJ1-2,TGTGCCAGCAGCCAAGAATACAGGGGCGGCTACACCTTC,CASSQEYRGGYTF
TRBV5-1,-,TRBJ2-7,TGCGCCAGCAGCGGATCCTACGAGCAGTACTTC,CASSGSYEQYF
TRBV6-6,-,TRBJ1-2,TGTGCCAGCAATCCGGAAGGGCCTAACTATGGCTACACCTTC,CASNPEGPNYGYTF
TRBV5-1,-,TRBJ1-2,TGCGCCAGCAGCTTGCCGGGGGGAGTTAACTATGGCTACACCTTC,CASSLPGGVNYGYTF
TRBV7-8,-,TRBJ2-5,TGTGCCAGCAGCCTGGGACAGACCCAGTACTTC,CASSLGQTQYF
TRBV19,-,TRBJ1-1,TGTGCCAGTAGTTCAGTCAGGGCTGAAGCTTTCTTT,CASSSVRAEAFF
TRBV30,-,TRBJ2-1,TGTGCCTGGAGTGAAGTTTACAATGAGCAGTTCTTC,CAWSEVYNEQFF
TRBV11-2,-,TRBJ2-1,TGTGCCAGCAGGACCTTGGGGGGAAGGGTGTACAATGAGCAGTTCTTC,CASRTLGGRVYNEQFF